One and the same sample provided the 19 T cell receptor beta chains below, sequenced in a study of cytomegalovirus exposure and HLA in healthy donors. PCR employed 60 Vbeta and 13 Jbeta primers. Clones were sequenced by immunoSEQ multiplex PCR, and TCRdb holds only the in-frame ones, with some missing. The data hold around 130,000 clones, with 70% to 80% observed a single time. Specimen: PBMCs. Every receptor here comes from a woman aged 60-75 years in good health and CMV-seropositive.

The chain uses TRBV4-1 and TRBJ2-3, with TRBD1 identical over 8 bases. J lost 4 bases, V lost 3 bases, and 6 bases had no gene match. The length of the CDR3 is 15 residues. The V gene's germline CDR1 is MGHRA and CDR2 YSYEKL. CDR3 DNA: TGCGCCAGCAGCCACCAGGGGGCGGAACCAGATACGCAGTATTTT. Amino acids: CASSHQGAEPDTQYF.

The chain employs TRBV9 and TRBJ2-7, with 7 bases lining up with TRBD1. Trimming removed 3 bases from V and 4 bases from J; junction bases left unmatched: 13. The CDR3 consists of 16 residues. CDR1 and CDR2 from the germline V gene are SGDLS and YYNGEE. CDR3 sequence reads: CASSALIQGLGYEQYF. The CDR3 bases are TGTGCCAGCAGCGCTCTAATACAGGGGCTTGGTTACGAGCAGTACTTC.

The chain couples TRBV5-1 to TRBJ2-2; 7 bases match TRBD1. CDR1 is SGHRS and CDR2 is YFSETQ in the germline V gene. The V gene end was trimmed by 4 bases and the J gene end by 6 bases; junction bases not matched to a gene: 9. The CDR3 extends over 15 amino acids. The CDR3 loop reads CASSVRQGRSGELFF. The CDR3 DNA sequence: TGCGCCAGCAGCGTGCGACAGGGAAGGTCCGGGGAGCTGTTTTTT. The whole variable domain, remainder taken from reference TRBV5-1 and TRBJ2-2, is KAGVTQTPRYLIKTRGQQVTLSCSPISGHRSVSWYQQTPGQGLQFLFEYFSETQRNKGNFPGRFSGRQFSNSRSEMNVSTLELGDSALYLCASSVRQGRSGELFFGEGSRLTVL.

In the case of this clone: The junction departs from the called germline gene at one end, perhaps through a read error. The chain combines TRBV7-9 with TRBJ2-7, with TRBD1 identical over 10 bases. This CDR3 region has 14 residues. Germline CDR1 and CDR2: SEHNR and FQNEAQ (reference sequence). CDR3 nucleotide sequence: TGTTCCAGCAGCCGGGACAGGGGCTCCTACGAGCAGTACTTC. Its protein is CSSSRDRGSYEQYF.

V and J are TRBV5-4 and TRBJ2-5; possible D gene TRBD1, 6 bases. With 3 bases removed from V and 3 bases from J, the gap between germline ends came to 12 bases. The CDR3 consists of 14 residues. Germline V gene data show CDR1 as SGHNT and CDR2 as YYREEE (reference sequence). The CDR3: CASSSAGTKETQYF. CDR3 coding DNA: TGTGCCAGCAGCTCAGCCGGGACAAAAGAGACCCAGTACTTC.

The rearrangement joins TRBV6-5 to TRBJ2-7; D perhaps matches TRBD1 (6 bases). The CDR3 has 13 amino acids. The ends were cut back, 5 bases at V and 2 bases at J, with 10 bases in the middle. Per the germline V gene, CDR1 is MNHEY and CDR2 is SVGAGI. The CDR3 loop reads CASSTGITYEQYF. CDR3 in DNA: TGTGCCAGCAGTACAGGGATTACCTACGAGCAGTACTTC.

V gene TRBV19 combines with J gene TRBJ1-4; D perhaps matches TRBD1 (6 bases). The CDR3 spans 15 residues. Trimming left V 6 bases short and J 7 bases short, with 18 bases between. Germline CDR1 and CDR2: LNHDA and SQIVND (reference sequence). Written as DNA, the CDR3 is TGTGCCAGTAGATCCTGGAGGGGGGGCCGTGAAAAACTGTTTTTT. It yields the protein CASRSWRGGREKLFF.

CDR3 in amino acids: CASSPSRRPGTEAFF. Written as DNA, the CDR3 is TGTGCCAGCAGCCCTTCTCGCCGTCCGGGGACTGAAGCTTTCTTT. V is TRBV6-6 and J is TRBJ1-1, with D uncertain. This CDR3 has 15 residues. Germline assignment: CDR1 MNHNY and CDR2 SVGAGI (reference sequence). Trimming shortened V by 6 bases and J by 5 bases, and 19 bases separated the two germline ends.

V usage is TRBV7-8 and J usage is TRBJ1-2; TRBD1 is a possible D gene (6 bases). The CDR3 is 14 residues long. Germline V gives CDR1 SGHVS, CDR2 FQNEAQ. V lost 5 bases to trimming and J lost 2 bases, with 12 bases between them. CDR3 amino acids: CASSPGQGNYGYTF. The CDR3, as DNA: TGTGCCAGCAGCCCGGGGCAGGGGAACTATGGCTACACCTTC.

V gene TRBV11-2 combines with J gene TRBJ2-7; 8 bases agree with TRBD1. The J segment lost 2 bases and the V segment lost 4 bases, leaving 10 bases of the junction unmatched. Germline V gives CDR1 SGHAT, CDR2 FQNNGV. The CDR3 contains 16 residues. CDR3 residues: CASSYRPRTGTYEQYF. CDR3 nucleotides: TGTGCCAGCAGCTATCGCCCGCGGACAGGGACCTACGAGCAGTACTTC.

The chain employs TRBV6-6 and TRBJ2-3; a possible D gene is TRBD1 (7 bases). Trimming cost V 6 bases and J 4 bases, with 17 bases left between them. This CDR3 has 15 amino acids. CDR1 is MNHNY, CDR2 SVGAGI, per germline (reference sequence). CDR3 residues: CASRNTGEVADTQYF. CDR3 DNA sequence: TGTGCCAGCAGAAACACAGGGGAGGTGGCAGATACGCAGTATTTT.

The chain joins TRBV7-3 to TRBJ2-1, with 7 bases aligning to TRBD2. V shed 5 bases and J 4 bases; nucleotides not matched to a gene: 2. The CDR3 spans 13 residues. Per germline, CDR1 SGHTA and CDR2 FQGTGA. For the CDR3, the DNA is TGTGCCAGCAGCATGGGACTATACAATGAGCAGTTCTTC. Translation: CASSMGLYNEQFF. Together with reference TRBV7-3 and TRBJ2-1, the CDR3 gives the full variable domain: GAGVSQTPSNKVTEKGKYVELRCDPISGHTALYWYRQSLGQGPEFLIYFQGTGAADDSGLPNDRFFAVRPEGSVSTLKIQRTERGDSAVYLCASSMGLYNEQFFGPGTRLTVL.

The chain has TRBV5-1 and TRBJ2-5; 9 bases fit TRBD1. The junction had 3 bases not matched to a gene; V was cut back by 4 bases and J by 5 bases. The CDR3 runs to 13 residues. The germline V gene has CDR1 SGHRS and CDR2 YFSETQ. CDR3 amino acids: CASSLGQGETQYF. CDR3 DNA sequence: TGCGCCAGCAGCCTCGGACAGGGGGAGACCCAGTACTTC.

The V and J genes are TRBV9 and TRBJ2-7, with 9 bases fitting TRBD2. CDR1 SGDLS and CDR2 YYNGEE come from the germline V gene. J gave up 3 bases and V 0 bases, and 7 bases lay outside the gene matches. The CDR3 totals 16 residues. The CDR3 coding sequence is TGTGCCAGCAGCGTAGAATCGCGGGGGGGCTTCTACGAGCAGTACTTC. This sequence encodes CASSVESRGGFYEQYF.

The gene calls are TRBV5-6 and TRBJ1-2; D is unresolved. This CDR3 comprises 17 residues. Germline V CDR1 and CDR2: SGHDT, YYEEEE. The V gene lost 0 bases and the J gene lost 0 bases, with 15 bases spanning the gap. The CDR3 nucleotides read TGTGCCAGCAGCTTGGTAGTGGGCCGCTTAGCTAACTATGGCTACACCTTC. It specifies CASSLVVGRLANYGYTF. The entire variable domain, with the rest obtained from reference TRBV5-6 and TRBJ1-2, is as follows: DAGVTQSPTHLIKTRGQQVTLRCSPKSGHDTVSWYQQALGQGPQFIFQYYEEEERQRGNFPDRFSGHQFPNYSSELNVNALLLGDSALYLCASSLVVGRLANYGYTFGSGTRLTVV.

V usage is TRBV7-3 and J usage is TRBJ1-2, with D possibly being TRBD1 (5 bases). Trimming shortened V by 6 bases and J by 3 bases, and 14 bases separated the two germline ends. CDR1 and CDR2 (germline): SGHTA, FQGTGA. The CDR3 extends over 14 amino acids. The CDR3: CASRSTARDYGYTF. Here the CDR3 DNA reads TGTGCCAGCAGGTCGACTGCCAGGGACTATGGCTACACCTTC.

The CDR3 here is CASRDSHPGPYEQYF. Written as DNA, the CDR3 is TGTGCCAGTAGGGACAGTCATCCCGGTCCCTACGAGCAGTACTTC. The chain couples TRBV19 to TRBJ2-7; tentative D call: TRBD1 (6 bases). In germline, CDR1 is LNHDA, CDR2 SQIVND (reference sequence). V gave up 6 bases and J gave up 2 bases, with 17 bases separating them. The CDR3 covers 15 residues.

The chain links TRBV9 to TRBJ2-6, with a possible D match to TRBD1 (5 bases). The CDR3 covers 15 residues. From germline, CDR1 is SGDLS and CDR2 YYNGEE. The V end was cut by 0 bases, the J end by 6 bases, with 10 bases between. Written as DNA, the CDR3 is TGTGCCAGCAGCGTAGCAGGGTCCCAGGCCAACGTCCTGACTTTC. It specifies CASSVAGSQANVLTF.

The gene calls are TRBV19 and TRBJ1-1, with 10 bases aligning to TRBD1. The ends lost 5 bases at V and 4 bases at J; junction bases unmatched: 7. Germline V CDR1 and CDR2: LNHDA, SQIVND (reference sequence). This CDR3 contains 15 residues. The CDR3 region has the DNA TGTGCCAGTAGTGCCCGACAGGGGGCCCCCACTGAAGCTTTCTTT. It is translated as CASSARQGAPTEAFF. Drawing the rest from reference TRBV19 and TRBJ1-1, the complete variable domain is DGGITQSPKYLFRKEGQNVTLSCEQNLNHDAMYWYRQDPGQGLRLIYYSQIVNDFQKGDIAEGYSVSREKKESFPLTVTSAQKNPTAFYLCASSARQGAPTEAFFGQGTRLTVV.